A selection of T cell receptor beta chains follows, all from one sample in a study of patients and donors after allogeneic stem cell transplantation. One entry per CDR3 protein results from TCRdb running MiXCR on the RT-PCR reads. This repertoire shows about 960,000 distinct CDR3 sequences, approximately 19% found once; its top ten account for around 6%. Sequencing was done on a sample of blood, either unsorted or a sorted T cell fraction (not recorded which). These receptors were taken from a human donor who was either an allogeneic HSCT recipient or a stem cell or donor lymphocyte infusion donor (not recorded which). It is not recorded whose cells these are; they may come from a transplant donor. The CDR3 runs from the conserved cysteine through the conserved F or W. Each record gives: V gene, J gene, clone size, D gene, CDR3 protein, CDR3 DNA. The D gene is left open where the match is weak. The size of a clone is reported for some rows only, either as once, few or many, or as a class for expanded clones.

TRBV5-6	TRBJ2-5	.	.	CASSRLPQETQYF	TGTGCCAGCAGCAGACTCCCCCAAGAGACCCAGTACTTC
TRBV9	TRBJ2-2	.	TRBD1	CASSVGQGASTGELFF	TGTGCCAGCAGCGTAGGGCAGGGGGCGAGCACCGGGGAGCTGTTTTTT
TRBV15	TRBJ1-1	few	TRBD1	CATSTNRLDRGTTEAFF	TGTGCCACCAGCACGAATAGGCTGGACAGGGGGACCACTGAAGCTTTCTTT
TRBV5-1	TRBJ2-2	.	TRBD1	CASSRPTGSAGELFF	TGCGCCAGCAGCCGACCGACAGGGAGTGCCGGGGAGCTGTTTTTT
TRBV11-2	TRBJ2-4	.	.	CASSLGVGENIQYF	TGTGCCAGCAGCTTAGGGGTTGGAGAAAACATTCAGTACTTC
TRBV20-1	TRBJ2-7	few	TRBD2	CSAPKAGSPYEQYF	TGCAGTGCCCCAAAAGCGGGATCACCCTACGAGCAGTACTTC
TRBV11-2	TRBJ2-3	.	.	CASSLAGRQGDTQYF	TGTGCCAGCAGCTTAGCGGGGCGTCAAGGAGATACGCAGTATTTT
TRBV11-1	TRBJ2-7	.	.	CASSLWDSFAYEQYF	TGTGCCAGCAGCTTATGGGACTCTTTCGCCTACGAGCAGTACTTC
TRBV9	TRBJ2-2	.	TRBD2	CASSSPGLAARGTGELFF	TGTGCCAGCAGCTCTCCGGGACTAGCGGCTCGGGGCACCGGGGAGCTGTTTTTT
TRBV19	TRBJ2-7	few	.	CASSIGTNSYEQYF	TGTGCCAGTAGTATAGGGACAAACTCCTACGAGCAGTACTTC
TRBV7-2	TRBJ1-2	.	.	CASSLGATDEGYGYTF	TGTGCCAGCAGCTTAGGCGCTACGGATGAGGGCTATGGCTACACCTTC